These T cell receptor beta chains were read from a single sample in a study of OX40 agonist ivuxolimab in advanced cancers. Data came from immunoSEQ multiplex PCR; TCRdb stores just in-frame clones and leaves some out. The repertoire includes about 75,000 clones, about 86% of them detected once, and approximately 8% sits in the top ten. Sequencing was performed on CD4+ or CD8+ T cells sorted from blood, taken in a trial of the OX40 agonist ivuxolimab. These TCRs come from an adult with an advanced solid tumor such as melanoma, head and neck, liver or kidney cancer. CDR3s include the opening cysteine and the closing phenylalanine or tryptophan. Clone size is not always given. Where it is, it says once, few, many or a class for expanded clones.

v_call clone_size cdr3_aa
TRBV20-1 once CSAQEAFF
TRBV9 - CASSVAPVSRRGEKLFF
TRBV30 - CAWMSRGLRFGENTEAFF
TRBV7-2 - CASSSRTGANVLTF
TRBV7-1 - CASSTLWATNEKLFF
TRBV7-3 - CASSLIPNTEAFF
TRBV28 - CASSPQRYEQYF
TRBV9 - CASSGSSGANVLTF
TRBV4-2 - CASSLRDRPNYGYTF
TRBV29-1 - CSVGTDTQYF
TRBV5-1 few CASSLTQDRYEQYF
TRBV6-1 - CASRPSPTGNQPQHF
TRBV5-1 - CASSLAKWGWDTEAFF
TRBV2 - CASRARDKGDEQFF
TRBV7-9 once CASSPLSGSPLHF
TRBV28 - CASRNDRVNTGELFF
TRBV6-6 - CASTIISNQPQHF
TRBV6-4 - CASSDSSGGYTF
TRBV4-2 - CASSEQGARDQPQHF
TRBV6-6 - CASSFRRQNTEAFF
TRBV6-5 - CASSRGLAVYNEQFF
TRBV9 - CASSVDGNYGYTF
TRBV9 - CASSRSGGGTPNTGELFF
TRBV2 few CASSVDGVRDQPQHF
TRBV1 - CTSSQLAGVCNEQFF
TRBV15 - CATSRLDRESAFF
TRBV28 - CASSLSPGGIRADYGYTF
TRBV5-1 - CASSLGGRSSYNEQFF